Included here is one T cell receptor beta chain sequence, with context. Antigen: not known. At one of its ends the junction is not consistent with the germline gene, which may arise from a read error. Germline CDR1 and CDR2: SSHAT and FNYEAQ (reference sequence). This CDR3 region has 17 residues. The sample originates from a study of beta chain features in type 1 diabetes. General study findings and limits: More deletions and fewer insertions at VDJ junctions were seen in type 1 diabetes patients. Naive, central memory and Treg TCRB repertoires appeared more alike in patients than in healthy donors. Shorter TCRB CDR3s, moderately but significantly so, were found in Type 1 diabetes patients in all four CD4+ subsets. TCRB rearrangement may or may not be influenced by HLA type; here this remained unresolved.

The study reverse transcribed the entire isolated RNA, so it sequenced expressed TCRB transcripts. Some clones are missing from TCRdb's copy, which holds only in-frame ones; the method was immunoSEQ multiplex PCR. The table has over 600,000 clones, 9.5% to 15% seen once. What was sequenced was naive CD4+ T cells from blood. The clonotype was recovered from a man aged 30 to 39 with type 1 diabetes. The chain carries TRBV7-7 and TRBJ2-3; TRBD2 is a possible D gene (5 bases). In DNA, the CDR3 is TGTGCTAGCAGCTTAAATCCGGACCCGACTAACACAGATACGCAGTATTTT. It yields the protein CASSLNPDPTNTDTQYF.